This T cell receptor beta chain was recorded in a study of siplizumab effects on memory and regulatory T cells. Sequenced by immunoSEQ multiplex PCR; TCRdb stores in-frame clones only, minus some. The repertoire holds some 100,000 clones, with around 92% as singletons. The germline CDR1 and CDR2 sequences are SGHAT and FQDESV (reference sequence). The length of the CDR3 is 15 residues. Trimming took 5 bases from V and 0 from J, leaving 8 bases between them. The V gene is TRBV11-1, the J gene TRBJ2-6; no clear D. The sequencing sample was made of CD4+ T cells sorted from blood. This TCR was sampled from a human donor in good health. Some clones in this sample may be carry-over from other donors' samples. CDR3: CASSPLSSGANVLTF. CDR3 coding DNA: TGTGCCAGCAGCCCTTTATCCTCTGGGGCCAACGTCCTGACTTTC. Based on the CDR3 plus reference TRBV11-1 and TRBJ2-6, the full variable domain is EAEVAQSPRYKITEKSQAVAFWCDPISGHATLYWYRQILGQGPELLVQFQDESVVDDSQLPKDRFSAERLKGVDSTLKIQPAELGDSAMYLCASSPLSSGANVLTFGAGSRLTVL.